The rows below give T cell receptor beta chains drawn from one sample of a study of shared clonotypes between healthy human individuals. Method: immunoSEQ multiplex PCR; TCRdb's copy keeps in-frame clones and lacks some. Among roughly 2.6 million clones listed, around 94% were seen once. Sequenced: naive CD4+ T cells sorted from blood. The receptors originated from a man younger than 35 in good health. CDR3s include the opening cysteine and the closing phenylalanine or tryptophan.

TRBJ1-1 TRBV27 CASSLSRTSNTEAFF
TRBJ2-7 TRBV28 CASSSGQVPEGQYF
TRBJ2-4 TRBV7-2 CASSPRGKGKNIQYF
TRBJ1-5 TRBV19 CASFSGYQPQHF
TRBJ1-1 TRBV30 CAWEYATGSFRAFF
TRBJ2-3 TRBV11-3 CASSLGDRSGTDTQYF
TRBJ2-3 TRBV5-1 CASKREGADTQYF
TRBJ2-7 TRBV6-5 CASRVTSGGEQYF
TRBJ2-1 TRBV27 CASSLSGDEQFF
TRBJ2-2 TRBV5-6 CASSRDRGNTGELFF
TRBJ1-1 TRBV5-5 CASSTRPIEMNTEAFF
TRBJ2-7 TRBV6-5 CASSPTRDGRGEQYF
TRBJ2-7 TRBV7-2 CASSLSRATSYEQYF
TRBJ1-1 TRBV19 CASSTYRGFEAFF
TRBJ2-2 TRBV18 CASSLAGAAGELFF
TRBJ1-2 TRBV7-9 CASSLEAGRGYGYTF
TRBJ1-4 TRBV29-1 CSVWTRGTNEKLFF
TRBJ1-1 TRBV19 CASSLTDGTEAFF
TRBJ2-6 TRBV18 CASSPGQGASGANVLTF
TRBJ2-3 TRBV10-3 CAIRASGGVDTQYF
TRBJ1-5 TRBV19 CASIAGTGNQPQHF
TRBJ2-3 TRBV4-1 CASSRTAGESTDTQYF
TRBJ1-5 TRBV5-1 CASSSGQSNQPQHF
TRBJ2-1 TRBV6-5 CASSNPGGNEQFF
TRBJ2-1 TRBV15 CATSSRLAVYNEQFF
TRBJ1-2 TRBV29-1 CSVPGLAGANYGYTF
TRBJ2-1 TRBV6-1 CASSEREQGFYEQFF
TRBJ2-7 TRBV5-1 CASSLASGTITYEQYF
TRBJ1-1 TRBV11-2 CASSLDRNTEAFF
TRBJ2-2 TRBV10-3 CAISRTGITGELFF